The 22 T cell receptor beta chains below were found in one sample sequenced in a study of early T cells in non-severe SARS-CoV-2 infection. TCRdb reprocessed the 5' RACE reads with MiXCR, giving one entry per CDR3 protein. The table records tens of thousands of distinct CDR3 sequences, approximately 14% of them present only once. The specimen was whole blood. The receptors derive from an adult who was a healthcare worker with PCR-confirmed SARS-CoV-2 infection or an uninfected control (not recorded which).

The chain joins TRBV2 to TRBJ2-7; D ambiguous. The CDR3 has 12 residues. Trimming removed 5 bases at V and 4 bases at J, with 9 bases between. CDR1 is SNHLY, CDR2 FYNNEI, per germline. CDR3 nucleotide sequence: TGTGCCAGCAGTACACAGAGGTACGAGCAGTACTTC. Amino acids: CASSTQRYEQYF.

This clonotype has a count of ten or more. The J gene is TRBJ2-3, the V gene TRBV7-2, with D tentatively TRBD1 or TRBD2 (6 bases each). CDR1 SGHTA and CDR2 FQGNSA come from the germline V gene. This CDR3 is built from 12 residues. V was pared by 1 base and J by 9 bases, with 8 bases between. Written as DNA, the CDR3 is TGTGCCAGCAGCTTAGGGGGGGCCACGCAGTATTTT. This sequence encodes CASSLGGATQYF.

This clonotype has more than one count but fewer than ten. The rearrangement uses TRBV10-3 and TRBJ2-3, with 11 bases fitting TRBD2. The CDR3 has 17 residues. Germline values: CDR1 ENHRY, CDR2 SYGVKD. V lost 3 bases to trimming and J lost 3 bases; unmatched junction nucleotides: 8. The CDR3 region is CAISEGRLAGGTDTQYF. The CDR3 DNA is TGTGCCATCAGTGAAGGAAGGCTAGCGGGGGGTACAGATACGCAGTATTTT.

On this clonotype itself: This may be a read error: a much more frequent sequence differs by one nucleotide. The CDR3 DNA sequence: TGTGCCAGCAGTTTCCCGAATGAGCAGTTCTTC. Protein: CASSFPNEQFF. V usage is TRBV28 and J usage is TRBJ2-1, with D hard to call. V lost 3 bases, J lost 7 bases, and 4 bases lay in between. The CDR3 extends over 11 amino acids. Germline CDR1 is MDHEN and CDR2 is SYDVKM.

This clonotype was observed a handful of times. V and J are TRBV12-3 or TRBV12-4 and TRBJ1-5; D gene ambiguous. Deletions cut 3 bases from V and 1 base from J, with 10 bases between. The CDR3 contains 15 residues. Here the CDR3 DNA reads TGTGCCAGCAGTTTGAAAATGGGAAGCAATCAGCCCCAGCATTTT. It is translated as CASSLKMGSNQPQHF.

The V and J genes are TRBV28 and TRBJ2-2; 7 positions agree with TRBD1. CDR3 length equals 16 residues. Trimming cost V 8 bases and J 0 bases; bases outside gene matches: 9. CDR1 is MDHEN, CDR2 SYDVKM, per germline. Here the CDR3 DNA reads TGTGCCAGCGCCATTGGGGGACAGCCGAACACCGGGGAGCTGTTTTTT. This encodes CASAIGGQPNTGELFF.

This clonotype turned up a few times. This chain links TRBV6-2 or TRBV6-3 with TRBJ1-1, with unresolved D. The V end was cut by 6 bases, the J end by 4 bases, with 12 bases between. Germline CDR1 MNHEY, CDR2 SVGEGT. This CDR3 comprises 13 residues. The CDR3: CASSRDEATEAFF. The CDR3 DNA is TGTGCCAGCAGCCGCGACGAGGCCACTGAAGCTTTCTTT.

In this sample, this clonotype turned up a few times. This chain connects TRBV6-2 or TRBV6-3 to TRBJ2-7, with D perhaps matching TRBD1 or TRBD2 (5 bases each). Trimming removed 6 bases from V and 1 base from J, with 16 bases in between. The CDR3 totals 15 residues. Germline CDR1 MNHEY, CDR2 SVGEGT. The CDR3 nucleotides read TGTGCCAGCAGCTGGGGCGGCGGGTTTTCCTACGAGCAGTACTTC. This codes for CASSWGGGFSYEQYF.

This chain's CDR3 is CASSLGTGEFRNEQFF. The CDR3 DNA follows: TGTGCCAGCAGCTTGGGGACAGGGGAGTTTCGCAATGAGCAGTTCTTC. The rearrangement uses TRBV13 and TRBJ2-1, with 10 positions matching TRBD1. V shed 3 bases, J shed 6 bases, and the junction held 8 bases outside the gene matches. The CDR3 extends over 16 amino acids. Looked up from germline, CDR1 is PRHDT and CDR2 is FYEKMQ (reference sequence).

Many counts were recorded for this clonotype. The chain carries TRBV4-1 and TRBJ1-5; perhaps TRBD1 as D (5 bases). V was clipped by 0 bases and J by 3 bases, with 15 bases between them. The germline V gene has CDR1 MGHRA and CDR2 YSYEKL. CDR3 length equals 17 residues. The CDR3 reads CASSQDPGGVANQPQHF. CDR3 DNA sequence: TGCGCCAGCAGCCAAGATCCGGGAGGGGTGGCCAATCAGCCCCAGCATTTT.

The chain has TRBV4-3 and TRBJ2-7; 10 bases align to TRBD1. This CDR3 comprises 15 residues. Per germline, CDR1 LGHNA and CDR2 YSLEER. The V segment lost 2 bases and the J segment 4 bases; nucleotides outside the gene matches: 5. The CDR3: CASSQRTGGLYEQYF. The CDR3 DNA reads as TGCGCCAGCAGCCAACGGACAGGGGGGCTTTACGAGCAGTACTTC.

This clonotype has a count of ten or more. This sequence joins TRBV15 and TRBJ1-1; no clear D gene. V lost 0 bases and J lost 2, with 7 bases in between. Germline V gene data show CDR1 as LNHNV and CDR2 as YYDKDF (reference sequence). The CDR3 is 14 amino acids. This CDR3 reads CATSREISNTEAFF. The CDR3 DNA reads TGTGCCACCAGCAGAGAGATAAGCAACACTGAAGCTTTCTTT.

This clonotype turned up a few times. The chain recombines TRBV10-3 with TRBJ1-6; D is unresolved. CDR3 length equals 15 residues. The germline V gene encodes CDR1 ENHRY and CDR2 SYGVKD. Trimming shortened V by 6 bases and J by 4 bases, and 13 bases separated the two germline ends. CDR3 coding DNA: TGTGCCATCAGCCCCTCGACCGGTTATAATTCACCCCTCCACTTT. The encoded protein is CAISPSTGYNSPLHF.

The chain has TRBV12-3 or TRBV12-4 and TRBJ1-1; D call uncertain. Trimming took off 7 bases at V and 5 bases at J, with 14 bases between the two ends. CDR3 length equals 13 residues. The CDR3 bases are TGTGCCAGCACCCCACTACAGAGGACTGAAGCTTTCTTT. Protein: CASTPLQRTEAFF.

This CDR3 is CASSPGGSSTGELFF. The CDR3 DNA follows: TGTGCCAGTAGCCCCGGTGGGAGTTCCACGGGGGAGCTGTTTTTT. The chain has TRBV19 and TRBJ2-2, with D perhaps TRBD2 (5 bases). This CDR3 is built from 15 residues. Germline-derived CDR1 and CDR2 are LNHDA and SQIVND (reference sequence). V was cut by 6 bases and J by 8 bases, with 19 bases left in between. Full variable domain (outside the CDR3, taken from reference TRBV19 and TRBJ2-2): DGGITQSPKYLFRKEGQNVTLSCEQNLNHDAMYWYRQDPGQGLRLIYYSQIVNDFQKGDIAEGYSVSREKKESFPLTVTSAQKNPTAFYLCASSPGGSSTGELFFGEGSRLTVL.

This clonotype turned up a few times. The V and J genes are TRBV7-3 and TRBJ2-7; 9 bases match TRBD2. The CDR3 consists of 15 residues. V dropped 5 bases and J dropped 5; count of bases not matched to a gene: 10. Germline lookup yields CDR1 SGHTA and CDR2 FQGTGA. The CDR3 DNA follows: TGTGCCAGCAGCCTACTCCTAGCGGGGAGGCACGAGCAGTACTTC. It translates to CASSLLLAGRHEQYF.

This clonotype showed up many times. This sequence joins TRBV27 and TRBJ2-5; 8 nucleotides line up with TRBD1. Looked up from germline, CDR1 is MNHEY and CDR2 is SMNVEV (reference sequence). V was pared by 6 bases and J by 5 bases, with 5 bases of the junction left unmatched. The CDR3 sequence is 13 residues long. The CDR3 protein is CASRTGAWETQYF. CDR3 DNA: TGTGCCAGCAGGACAGGGGCGTGGGAGACCCAGTACTTC.

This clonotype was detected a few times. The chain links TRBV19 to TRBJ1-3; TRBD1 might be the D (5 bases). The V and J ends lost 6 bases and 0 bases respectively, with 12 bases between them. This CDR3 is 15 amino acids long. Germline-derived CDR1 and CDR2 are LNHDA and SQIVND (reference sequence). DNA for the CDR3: TGTGCCAGTAGCCCTGTGGGGGACTCTGGAAACACCATATATTTT. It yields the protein CASSPVGDSGNTIYF.

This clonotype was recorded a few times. The CDR3 loop is CASSHVMGRANTGELFF. CDR3 nucleotides: TGCGCCAGCAGCCACGTAATGGGCAGGGCGAACACCGGGGAGCTGTTTTTT. This chain connects TRBV4-3 to TRBJ2-2; the D gene is possibly TRBD1 (5 bases). From germline, CDR1 is LGHNA and CDR2 YSLEER. The CDR3 loop spans 17 amino acids. V was cut by 3 bases and J by 0 bases, with 14 bases left in between.

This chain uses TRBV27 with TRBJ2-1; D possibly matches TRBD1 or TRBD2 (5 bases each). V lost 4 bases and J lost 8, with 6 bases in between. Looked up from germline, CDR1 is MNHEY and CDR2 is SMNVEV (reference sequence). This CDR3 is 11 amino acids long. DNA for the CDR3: TGTGCCAGCAGTTGGGGGTATGAGCAGTTCTTC. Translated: CASSWGYEQFF.

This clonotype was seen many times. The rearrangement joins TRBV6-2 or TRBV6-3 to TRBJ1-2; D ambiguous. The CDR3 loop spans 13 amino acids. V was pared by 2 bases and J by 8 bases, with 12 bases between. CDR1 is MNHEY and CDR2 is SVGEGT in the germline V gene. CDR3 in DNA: TGTGCCAGCAGTTACGGTGTCGAGGGCGGCTACACCTTC. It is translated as CASSYGVEGGYTF.

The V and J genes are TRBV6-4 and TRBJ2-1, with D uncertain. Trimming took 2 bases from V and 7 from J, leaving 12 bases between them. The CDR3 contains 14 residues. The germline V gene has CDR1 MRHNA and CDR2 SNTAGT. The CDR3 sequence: CASSDDEAANEQFF. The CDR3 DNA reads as TGTGCCAGCAGTGACGATGAGGCAGCTAATGAGCAGTTCTTC.